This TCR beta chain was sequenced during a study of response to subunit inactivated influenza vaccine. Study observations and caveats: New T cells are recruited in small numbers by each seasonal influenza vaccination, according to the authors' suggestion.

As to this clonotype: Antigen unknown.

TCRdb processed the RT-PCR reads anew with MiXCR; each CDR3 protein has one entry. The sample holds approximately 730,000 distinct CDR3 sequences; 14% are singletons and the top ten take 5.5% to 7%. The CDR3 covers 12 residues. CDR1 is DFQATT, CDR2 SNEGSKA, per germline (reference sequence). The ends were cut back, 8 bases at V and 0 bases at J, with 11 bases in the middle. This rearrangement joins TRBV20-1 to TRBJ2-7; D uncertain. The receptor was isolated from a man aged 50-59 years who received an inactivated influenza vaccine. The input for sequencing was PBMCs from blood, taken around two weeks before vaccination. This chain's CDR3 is CSSARTSYEQYF. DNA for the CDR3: TGCAGTTCGGCCCGGACCTCCTACGAGCAGTACTTC.